This T cell receptor (beta chain) was identified during a study of blood T cells in healthy people across ages. Through a sample-barcoded 5' primer and a J-beta primer mix, a second PCR was run for roughly 7 to 11 cycles. Each CDR3 protein gets one entry after TCRdb re-called the 5' RACE reads with MiXCR. The sample lists 1,100,000 or so distinct CDR3 sequences, 45% occurring once. The germline V gene has CDR1 SGHNT and CDR2 YENEEA. The CDR3 has 13 residues. As regards this clonotype: One junction end disagrees with the germline gene, perhaps due to a read error.

The genes are TRBV11-3 and TRBJ2-3; D remains unclear. The sequenced sample consisted of blood. The origin of this receptor is a woman aged 60-75 years in good health. CDR3 residues: CASGFGRSDTQYF. The CDR3 nucleotides are TGTGCCAGCGGCTTCGGTCGTTCAGATACGCAGTATTTT.